The 8 T cell receptor beta chains below all came from one sample that was sequenced in a study of OX40 agonist ivuxolimab in advanced cancers. Repertoires were generated with immunoSEQ multiplex PCR, while TCRdb's copy carries only in-frame clones and drops some. Among some 23,000 clones listed, 84% were seen once. The source was CD4+ or CD8+ T cells sorted from blood, collected in a trial of the OX40 agonist ivuxolimab. These TCRs come from an adult with an advanced solid tumor such as melanoma, head and neck, liver or kidney cancer.

The chain links TRBV6-1 to TRBJ2-1; D unclear. Germline CDR1 reads MNHNS; CDR2 reads SASEGT. Trimming shortened V by 4 bases and J by 3 bases, and 4 bases separated the two germline ends. The CDR3 contains 12 residues. The CDR3 region has the DNA TGTGCCAGCAGTGTATACTACAATGAGCAGTTCTTC. Its protein product is CASSVYYNEQFF.

There are a few counts of this clone. V usage is TRBV6-1 and J usage is TRBJ2-7; D is ambiguous. The CDR3 is made up of 15 amino acids. Germline values: CDR1 MNHNS, CDR2 SASEGT. V dropped 1 base and J dropped 3 bases, with 13 bases sitting between them. The CDR3 nucleotides read TGTGCCAGCAGTGAAGTCGAGAACAGCCACTACGAGCAGTACTTC. As protein: CASSEVENSHYEQYF.

This clone was seen a few times. The J gene is TRBJ2-4, the V gene TRBV29-1; D gene unclear. The V and J ends lost 4 bases and 5 bases respectively, with 9 bases between them. Looked up from germline, CDR1 is SQVTM and CDR2 is ANQGSEA. The CDR3 contains 12 residues. The CDR3 coding sequence is TGCAGCGTTGGGTCAGGAGAAAACATTCAGTACTTC. Protein sequence: CSVGSGENIQYF.

The J gene is TRBJ1-3, the V gene TRBV9, with 8 bases fitting TRBD1. This CDR3 spans 14 amino acids. V shed 4 bases and J 1 base; nucleotides not matched to a gene: 1. The germline V gene encodes CDR1 SGDLS and CDR2 YYNGEE. The DNA of the CDR3 is TGTGCCAGCAGCTGGACAGGGTCTGGAAACACCATATATTTT. It translates to CASSWTGSGNTIYF.

The chain has TRBV7-9 and TRBJ1-3; a possible D gene is TRBD1 (6 bases). V gave up 2 bases and J gave up 8 bases, with 19 bases separating them. CDR3 size: 16 residues. From germline, CDR1 is SEHNR and CDR2 FQNEAQ (reference sequence). The CDR3 DNA sequence: TGTGCCAGCAGCTTACCCCCCCGACAGGCGGCGGACACCATATATTTT. Encoded protein: CASSLPPRQAADTIYF.

The chain uses TRBV9 and TRBJ1-5; 8 bases map to TRBD1. CDR3 size: 13 residues. Looked up from germline, CDR1 is SGDLS and CDR2 is YYNGEE. Trimming took 7 bases from V and 1 from J; bases not matched to a gene: 1. CDR3 in DNA: TGTGCCAGCGGGGACAGGAGCAATCAGCCCCAGCATTTT. Its protein is CASGDRSNQPQHF.

This chain links TRBV4-3 with TRBJ2-7; 8 positions agree with TRBD1. CDR1 is LGHNA, CDR2 YSLEER, per germline. This CDR3 comprises 15 residues. Unmatched junction bases numbered 10, after V lost 4 bases and J lost 5 bases. The CDR3 protein is CASSRTAETGDEQYF. In nucleotides, the CDR3 is TGCGCCAGCAGCCGGACCGCCGAGACAGGGGACGAGCAGTACTTC.

This clone was counted between two and nine times. The rearrangement uses TRBV4-3 and TRBJ1-1; D gene unclear. The CDR3 contains 15 residues. Germline V lookup: CDR1 LGHNA, CDR2 YSLEER. Trimming removed 2 bases from V and 6 bases from J, with 16 bases in between. In DNA, the CDR3 is TGCGCCAGCAGCCAAACGTACGGGGATAGAGCTGAAGCTTTCTTT. The encoded protein is CASSQTYGDRAEAFF.